The T cell receptor beta chain described here comes from a study of blood T cells in healthy people across ages. In this sample, this clonotype turned up many times. Using a J-beta primer mix together with a sample-barcoded 5' primer, a second PCR was run for roughly 6 to 12 cycles. A tag from a template-switch adaptor with 12 random nucleotides marked each cDNA molecule. TCRdb recomputed calls from the 5' RACE reads with MiXCR, one row per CDR3 protein. This sample yields roughly 1.5 million distinct CDR3 sequences, of which approximately 43% are seen a single time; about 4% belongs to the top ten. CDR3 length: 13 amino acids.

The V gene is TRBV21-1, the J gene TRBJ1-2; the DNA was not compared with TRBD1, the D call given in the table. TRBV21-1 is assigned pseudogene status. This receptor was obtained from a woman aged 18-29 years in good health. Sequencing was done on a sample of blood. The CDR3 DNA reads TGTGCCAGCAGCATCCCCACAGGGCAGGGCTACACCTTC. Translating gives CASSIPTGQGYTF.